This T cell receptor (beta chain) appears in the sequencing data of a study of shared clonotypes between healthy human individuals. Findings and caveats of the study: Clonotypes which were not shared had lower generation probabilities than clonotypes that all four donors shared.

Memory CD4+ cells were the fraction left after CD45RA+ naive selection. Sorted-subset replicate PCR reactions contained approximately 190 ng DNA, corresponding to about 30,000 T cell genomes. Profiling relied on immunoSEQ multiplex PCR, and the TCRdb table lists in-frame clones only, not all of them. This table holds roughly 2.2 million clones, about 92% found once. This clone was observed once. Its antigen is undetermined. The receptor comes from a man between 18 and 35 years old in good health. Some clones in this sample may be carry-over from other donors' samples. Sequencing input: naive CD4+ T cells from PBMCs. The subset is: CD45RA+ positively selected.

The CDR3 is CASSLEASRKAGELFF. CDR3 in DNA: TGCGCCAGCAGCTTGGAAGCCAGCCGGAAGGCCGGGGAGCTGTTTTTT. V and J are TRBV5-1 and TRBJ2-2; no firm D call. Germline lookup yields CDR1 SGHRS and CDR2 YFSETQ. The ends were cut back, 0 bases at V and 6 bases at J, with 15 bases in the middle. This CDR3 contains 16 residues. Full variable domain (outside the CDR3, taken from reference TRBV5-1 and TRBJ2-2): KAGVTQTPRYLIKTRGQQVTLSCSPISGHRSVSWYQQTPGQGLQFLFEYFSETQRNKGNFPGRFSGRQFSNSRSEMNVSTLELGDSALYLCASSLEASRKAGELFFGEGSRLTVL.